The clone carrying this T cell receptor beta chain was detected many times. The sample belongs to a study of molecular identifiers for immune sequencing clone quantification. From the PCR reads, TCRdb called clonotypes with MiXCR, one entry per CDR3 protein. The sample consists of hundreds of thousands of distinct CDR3 sequences, about 20% of them appearing once. The source of this sequence is a human donor in good health. Some libraries in this study had Jurkat cell RNA spiked in. Sequencing used naive CD8+ T cells from blood, with Jurkat cell RNA spiked in. Subset defined: FACS-sorted CD8+CD4-CCR7+CD45RA+ naive T cells.

CDR3 sequence (DNA): TGCGCCAGCAGCCAAGACTGGAGCTCCTACGAGCAGTACTTC. It specifies CASSQDWSSYEQYF. The rearrangement links TRBV4-3 to TRBJ2-7; no clear D gene. Germline V CDR1 and CDR2: LGHNA, YSLEER. Trimming took off 0 bases at V and 0 bases at J, with 6 bases between the two ends. The CDR3 is made up of 14 amino acids.